The 24 T cell receptor beta chains in this list originate from one sample, sequenced in a study of CD8+ T cells in alopecia areata. Reverse transcription of extracted RNA yielded cDNA, which provided the sequencing template. The method was immunoSEQ multiplex PCR; TCRdb's version includes in-frame clones alone and lacks a portion of them. The table lists over 150,000 clones, 63% of them singletons. This sample comprised CD4+ T cells sorted from blood, obtained at week 0. These receptors all come from a human donor with alopecia areata.

The rearrangement joins TRBV2 to TRBJ1-6; TRBD1 might be the D (5 bases). V was trimmed by 1 base and J by 7 bases, leaving 5 bases between them. The CDR3 is 13 residues long. Germline V gene lookup returns CDR1 SNHLY and CDR2 FYNNEI. The chain's CDR3 is CASSEEGNSPLHF. CDR3 bases: TGTGCCAGCAGTGAAGAGGGGAATTCACCCCTCCACTTT.

The rearrangement uses TRBV6-4 and TRBJ2-7; a weak D match, TRBD2 (6 bases). The CDR3 has 14 residues. Trimming shortened V by 7 bases and J by 2 bases, and 15 bases separated the two germline ends. The germline V gene has CDR1 MRHNA and CDR2 SNTAGT. The CDR3, as DNA: TGTGCCAGCATACCCGGAGGGAAAACCTACGAGCAGTACTTC. Its translation: CASIPGGKTYEQYF.

The rearrangement uses TRBV5-1 and TRBJ1-1; TRBD1 agrees at 7 bases. The germline V gene encodes CDR1 SGHRS and CDR2 YFSETQ. After removal of 1 base from V and 2 bases from J, the junction contained 8 bases not matched to a gene. The length of the CDR3 is 16 residues. In nucleotides, the CDR3 is TGCGCCAGCAGCTTGTGGCGACAGGGTGCTAACACTGAAGCTTTCTTT. Protein sequence: CASSLWRQGANTEAFF.

The chain employs TRBV28 and TRBJ1-2, with D uncertain. CDR3 size: 13 residues. The V end was cut by 4 bases, the J end by 9 bases, with 15 bases between. In germline, CDR1 is MDHEN, CDR2 SYDVKM. CDR3 bases: TGTGCCAGCAGTTCAATTATCGAAGCTAGCTACACCTTC. Translation: CASSSIIEASYTF.

V usage is TRBV29-1 and J usage is TRBJ1-2; 7 bases map to TRBD1. The J segment lost 4 bases and the V segment lost 6 bases, leaving 8 bases of the junction unmatched. Germline loops: CDR1 SQVTM, CDR2 ANQGSEA. This CDR3 is built from 13 residues. For the CDR3, the DNA is TGCAGCGTGCACGTGGGACAGAGCTATGGCTACACCTTC. Amino acids: CSVHVGQSYGYTF.

This clone occurred a few times. The gene calls are TRBV29-1 and TRBJ2-1; D might be TRBD2 (5 bases). CDR1 and CDR2 from the germline V gene are SQVTM and ANQGSEA. V lost 4 bases and J 6 bases, leaving 13 bases between the germline ends. The CDR3 covers 13 residues. The CDR3 region is CSVVGPGSNEQFF. The CDR3 coding sequence is TGCAGCGTTGTAGGTCCGGGGAGCAATGAGCAGTTCTTC.

The chain combines TRBV19 with TRBJ2-2; D possibly matches TRBD1 or TRBD2 (5 bases each). V was cut by 3 bases and J by 4 bases, with 18 bases left in between. The V gene's germline CDR1 is LNHDA and CDR2 SQIVND (reference sequence). This CDR3 has 17 residues. The CDR3 DNA reads TGTGCCAGTAGTATCAGGGACCATACCCGGGGCACCGGGGAGCTGTTTTTT. This sequence encodes CASSIRDHTRGTGELFF.

Of note for this clone: One junction end does not reproduce the germline sequence, and a read error may be involved. The chain employs TRBV2 and TRBJ2-1; D not certain. In germline, CDR1 is SNHLY, CDR2 FYNNEI. This CDR3 contains 12 residues. The CDR3 here is CASSEAKTISLF. DNA of the CDR3: TGTGCCAGCAGTGAAGCTAAGACAATTTCGCTCTTC.

The CDR3 region has the DNA TGTGCCAGCTCACCAAGTTGGCAGGAGTTCTATGGCTACACCTTC. Protein product: CASSPSWQEFYGYTF. The rearrangement uses TRBV18 and TRBJ1-2; no definite D call. Germline V gene sequence: CDR1 KGHSH, CDR2 LQKENI. The V end was cut by 2 bases, the J end by 4 bases, with 14 bases between. The CDR3 length is 15 residues.

A few counts support this clone. This sequence joins TRBV7-2 and TRBJ2-2; the D gene is possibly TRBD2 (6 bases). Germline CDR1 SGHTA, CDR2 FQGNSA. The CDR3 sequence is 15 residues long. The ends were cut back, 7 bases at V and 2 bases at J, with 14 bases in the middle. DNA of the CDR3: TGTGCCAGCATAGGGCAGGGAGGAAACACCGGGGAGCTGTTTTTT. Translated, it gives CASIGQGGNTGELFF.

This clone turned up a few times. The chain carries TRBV30 and TRBJ1-2, with D possibly being TRBD1 (5 bases). The V gene's germline CDR1 is GTSNPN and CDR2 SVGIG (reference sequence). V lost 3 bases, J lost 4 bases, and 12 bases lay in between. This CDR3 spans 13 amino acids. The CDR3 nucleotides read TGTGCCTGGAGCCCGCAGGGACTCTATGGCTACACCTTC. This gives the protein CAWSPQGLYGYTF.

The J gene is TRBJ2-3, the V gene TRBV5-6; D is unclear. The CDR3 is made up of 17 amino acids. Germline lookup yields CDR1 SGHDT and CDR2 YYEEEE. V gave up 0 bases and J gave up 2 bases, with 16 bases separating them. The CDR3 reads CASSLAGSQELTDTQYF. The CDR3 nucleotides read TGTGCCAGCAGCTTGGCCGGATCCCAAGAACTCACAGATACGCAGTATTTT. Combining the CDR3 with reference TRBV5-6 and TRBJ2-3 gives the whole variable domain DAGVTQSPTHLIKTRGQQVTLRCSPKSGHDTVSWYQQALGQGPQFIFQYYEEEERQRGNFPDRFSGHQFPNYSSELNVNALLLGDSALYLCASSLAGSQELTDTQYFGPGTRLTVL.

This rearrangement joins TRBV15 to TRBJ1-2; the D is unclear. Germline V CDR1 and CDR2: LNHNV, YYDKDF (reference sequence). The CDR3 has 14 residues. V was pared by 0 bases and J by 8 bases, with 13 bases between. The CDR3 DNA follows: TGTGCCACCAGCAGAGATAGTTTGGGAGAAGGCTACACCTTC. The encoded protein is CATSRDSLGEGYTF.

The sample holds a few counts of this clone. The chain links TRBV29-1 to TRBJ1-1; D gene uncertain. CDR1 is SQVTM and CDR2 is ANQGSEA in the germline V gene. The CDR3 length is 10 residues. Trimming took off 4 bases at V and 7 bases at J, with 7 bases between the two ends. The CDR3 DNA reads as TGCAGCGTTGTAGACTTTGAAGCTTTCTTT. Translation gives CSVVDFEAFF.

This chain connects TRBV5-4 to TRBJ2-3; D is possibly TRBD2 (6 bases). The CDR3 spans 17 residues. Germline V gene sequence: CDR1 SGHNT, CDR2 YYREEE (reference sequence). V shed 0 bases and J shed 0 bases, with 14 bases lying between them. In DNA form, the CDR3 reads TGTGCCAGCAGCTTGGGATCGCTAGCGACTAGCACAGATACGCAGTATTTT. It is translated as CASSLGSLATSTDTQYF.

The table lists this clone with a few counts. The chain is built from TRBV2 and TRBJ1-2, with D possibly being TRBD1 (5 bases). This CDR3 contains 12 residues. V lost 8 bases and J 4 bases, leaving 11 bases between the germline ends. Per the germline V gene, CDR1 is SNHLY and CDR2 is FYNNEI. CDR3 sequence (DNA): TGTGCCAGCCGGCAGGGTGTCTATGGCTACACCTTC. It encodes CASRQGVYGYTF.

CDR3 sequence reads: CSVDWTGSTDTQYF. The DNA for the CDR3 is TGCAGCGTTGACTGGACAGGATCAACAGATACGCAGTATTTT. The rearrangement joins TRBV29-1 to TRBJ2-3; 7 bases map to TRBD1. V lost 3 bases and J lost 3; bases outside the gene matches: 6. This CDR3 contains 14 residues. Germline CDR1 SQVTM, CDR2 ANQGSEA.

The rearrangement joins TRBV30 to TRBJ2-5; D gene uncertain. CDR3 length: 13 residues. Germline CDR1 is GTSNPN and CDR2 is SVGIG (reference sequence). Trimming removed 5 bases at V and 5 bases at J, with 15 bases between. The CDR3 reads CAWAGSEQETQYF. CDR3 bases: TGTGCCTGGGCCGGATCTGAACAGGAGACCCAGTACTTC.

The CDR3, as DNA: TGCGCCAGCAGCCACCAGGGTGAAACCGGGGAGCTGTTTTTT. Its protein is CASSHQGETGELFF. The rearrangement uses TRBV4-3 and TRBJ2-2; D is perhaps TRBD1 (5 bases). CDR1 is LGHNA and CDR2 is YSLEER in the germline V gene. V lost 3 bases and J 5 bases, leaving 10 bases between the germline ends. This CDR3 has 14 amino acids.

The chain combines TRBV6-1 with TRBJ2-5; a possible D gene is TRBD1 (6 bases). CDR1 and CDR2 from the germline V gene are MNHNS and SASEGT. Trimming took off 7 bases at V and 1 base at J, with 10 bases between the two ends. This CDR3 is built from 13 residues. CDR3: CASNRDPQETQYF. CDR3 sequence (DNA): TGTGCCAGCAACAGGGACCCCCAAGAGACCCAGTACTTC.

The CDR3 loop is CSALDSYEQYF. The CDR3 region has the DNA TGCAGTGCTTTGGACAGCTACGAGCAGTACTTC. The chain joins TRBV20-1 to TRBJ2-7; tentative D call: TRBD1 (6 bases). The CDR3 extends over 11 amino acids. V was pared by 5 bases and J by 3 bases, with 8 bases between. Germline-derived CDR1 and CDR2 are DFQATT and SNEGSKA (reference sequence).

The chain combines TRBV7-9 with TRBJ2-3, with D unclear. Per the germline V gene, CDR1 is SEHNR and CDR2 is FQNEAQ (reference sequence). V dropped 5 bases and J dropped 6 bases, with 12 bases sitting between them. The CDR3 totals 13 residues. This CDR3 reads CASSLETEDTQYF. The CDR3 nucleotides are TGTGCCAGCAGCCTCGAGACTGAGGATACGCAGTATTTT.

In this sample, this clone turned up many times. The genes are TRBV12-5 and TRBJ2-7; 11 bases fit TRBD2. CDR1 LGHNT and CDR2 FRNRAP come from the germline V gene. J lost 3 bases, V lost 0 bases, and 1 base had no gene match. The CDR3 loop spans 15 amino acids. CDR3 DNA: TGTGCTAGTGGTTTGGTACTAGCGGGGGACTACGAGCAGTACTTC. It yields the protein CASGLVLAGDYEQYF. Complete variable domain (other parts from reference TRBV12-5 and TRBJ2-7): DARVTQTPRHKVTEMGQEVTMRCQPILGHNTVFWYRQTMMQGLELLAYFRNRAPLDDSGMPKDRFSAEMPDATLATLKIQPSEPRDSAVYFCASGLVLAGDYEQYFGPGTRLTVT.

V and J are TRBV30 and TRBJ2-2; no firm D call. Trimming pared 0 bases from V and 2 bases from J, leaving 10 bases between. Germline lookup yields CDR1 GTSNPN and CDR2 SVGIG (reference sequence). The CDR3 loop spans 15 amino acids. The CDR3 loop is CAWSVMDSNTGELFF. The CDR3 DNA reads TGTGCCTGGAGTGTGATGGATTCAAACACCGGGGAGCTGTTTTTT.